This T cell receptor (beta chain) was obtained from a study of T-cell reconstitution after alpha-beta-depleted transplantation in children. Study results and limitations: Among T cells one year after transplant, newly produced cells accounted for most counts and diversity. Surviving thymic progenitors and recipient T cells were the source of high TCRbeta diversity at day 60 in some patients. Approximately two months post-transplant, alpha-beta T cells reportedly originated from several hundred expanded graft clones.

The ends lost 3 bases at V and 7 bases at J; junction bases unmatched: 6. The length of the CDR3 is 14 residues. Unique molecular identifiers were incorporated when the TCRbeta library was constructed. TCRdb re-called the PCR reads with MiXCR, one entry per CDR3 protein. The top ten hold less than 45% of the sample, which has about 120,000 distinct CDR3 sequences, 10% seen once. The table lists this clonotype with many counts. Antigen specificity is unknown. The chain has TRBV12-3 or TRBV12-4 and TRBJ2-1; the match to TRBD2 covers 7 bases. The origin of this receptor is a boy younger than 10 with acute lymphoblastic leukemia, due to receive a stem cell transplant. Sample: PBMCs, taken before TCRalphabeta/CD19-depleted stem cell transplant. CDR3 amino acids: CASSLRRGGNEQFF. The CDR3 DNA is TGTGCCAGCAGTTTGCGTCGGGGAGGGAATGAGCAGTTCTTC.